Described below is a single T cell receptor beta chain sequence and its context. Its antigen has not been determined. Within one base of it there is no much larger clone, and no base qualities were kept. The CDR3 regions of human TCRbeta chains were subjected to immunosequencing. As for the authors' bioinformatics: TCRs in the repertoires were compared against a reference library of SARS-CoV-2-specific TCRs that had been generated with the MIRA antigen-specificity platform. Breadth was defined as the fraction of unique TCRs that were SARS-CoV-2-associated, and depth was defined as the fraction of total T cells that were SARS-CoV-2-associated. Using the MIRA data, every spike-specific TCR was mapped to the spike region that the TCR reacted to and assigned to either a CD4 or a CD8 class. Log10-transformed breadth and depth values were compared by one-way ANOVA with Sidak's multiple comparisons tests. The immuneACCESS repertoire file appears here via TCRdb, limited to in-frame rearrangements. These files lack a portion of the clones; in checked studies, under half of the deficit traces to unresolved V genes, and the cause of the others is not known. The D gene and trimming were derived from the DNA, and the V and J assignments and clone size from that table. Here the sample has about 120,000 clones; around 85% occur a single time. The ten largest clones take up 2% to 3% of the sample.

Trimming accounts for 4 bases at V and 6 bases at J, while the number of junction bases matched to no gene is 4. CDR1 and CDR2 were assigned from the germline V gene as SGHRS and YFSETQ. The CDR3 holds 13 amino acids from the cysteine to the phenylalanine. Only the CDR3 DNA stays, 39 bases, in frame from base 1. This record belongs to a study of T cell responses to AZD1222 COVID-19 vaccine (dated by TCRdb to about 2021). Broadly, across the study: AZD1222 recipients given second doses at about 4 weeks or at about 12 weeks were pooled, since spike-specific TCR depth and breadth were not found to differ between the two schedules. A total of 233 trial participants underwent TCR sequencing, of whom about 200 had received two doses of AZD1222 and approximately 25 had received two doses of the MenACWY control vaccine. Enrollment into the trials was organized by age into subgroups of 18-55, 56-69 and 70-plus years, and those subgroups contained about 150, 27 and 61 TCR-sequenced participants, respectively.

Summary of the overall study and its limitations: Participants were mostly white British, with more females than males. The authors suggested clonal diversity may have been underestimated. After two AZD1222 doses, spike-specific TCR breadth and depth were significantly higher than at day 0 and than in MenACWY recipients. The 56-69-year group was small, and its depth increase did not reach significance, likely because of low power. Because no day 14 peak-response samples were available, the repertoires could be characterized only after the peak T cell response. Only five or six AZD1222 recipients were SARS-CoV-2 seropositive at baseline, limiting conclusions about previously exposed vaccinees. Reportedly, close to half of the unique spike-specific TCRs recognized epitopes lying outside the regions that are mutated in the B.1.351 and B.1.1.7 variants. The whole spike protein was spanned by vaccine-associated CD4 TCRs, and dominant responses were seen in regions 160-218 and 743-854.

Per the publication, the time point label means: baseline before first vaccination. Samples from vaccinated people were obtained from the UK trials COV001 and COV002, which included a single-blind randomized controlled phase 2/3 trial of AZD1222 (ChAdOx1 nCoV-19) in healthy adults. For TCRbeta chain sequencing, PBMC samples were collected from trial participants at day 0 and at day 28 after the second dose. The TCR was taken from an adult in good health. This chain joins TRBV5-1 to TRBJ1-2; 9 bases in the middle match TRBD1. This specimen was peripheral blood, taken on day 0 of AZD1222 vaccination. The DNA sequence is TGCGCCAGCAGCAACAGGGGGCCGGATGGCTACACCTTC. It specifies CASSNRGPDGYTF. The entire variable domain, with the stretches around the CDR3 drawn from the reference TRBV5-1 and TRBJ1-2 proteins, is KAGVTQTPRYLIKTRGQQVTLSCSPISGHRSVSWYQQTPGQGLQFLFEYFSETQRNKGNFPGRFSGRQFSNSRSEMNVSTLELGDSALYLCASSNRGPDGYTFGSGTRLTVV.